A selection of T cell receptor beta chains follows, all from one sample in a study of Graves' ophthalmopathy and Graves' hyperthyroidism. TCRdb reprocessed the multiplex PCR reads via MiXCR and lists one record per CDR3 protein. The repertoire holds roughly 500,000 distinct CDR3 sequences, with under 15% as singletons. The sample was blood. These receptors came from a woman aged 25 to 45 with Graves' ophthalmopathy. Each CDR3 is given with its conserved first and last residue. The D gene is left open where the match is weak. Some rows mark clone size as missing; the rest say once, few, many or name a class of expanded clone.

many TRBJ1-5 TRBV12-3/TRBV12-4 - CASSSDKGSDQPQHF TGTGCCAGCAGTAGTGATAAAGGGTCGGATCAGCCCCAGCATTTT
many TRBJ2-7 TRBV5-1 - CASSLRGGRSYEQYF TGCGCCAGCAGCTTGAGAGGTGGGCGGTCCTACGAGCAGTACTTC
many TRBJ1-1 TRBV4-1 - CASSPGGLEAFF TGCGCCAGCAGCCCCGGAGGGCTTGAAGCTTTCTTT
many TRBJ1-5 TRBV24-1 - CATSDPSVSNQPQHF TGTGCCACCAGTGATCCATCGGTGAGCAATCAGCCCCAGCATTTT
many TRBJ1-1 TRBV4-1 - CASSQGLNEAFF TGCGCCAGCAGCCAAGGACTGAATGAAGCTTTCTTT
many TRBJ2-5 TRBV24-1 - CATSGLQETQYF TGTGCCACCAGTGGGCTACAAGAGACCCAGTACTTC
- TRBJ2-7 TRBV6-2/TRBV6-3 - CASSWRMKGFRDYGEQYF TGTGCCAGCAGTTGGCGGATGAAGGGCTTTCGCGATTACGGCGAGCAGTACTTC
once TRBJ1-5 TRBV6-1 TRBD1 CASSARGQNQPQHF TGTGCCAGCAGTGCGAGGGGACAGAATCAGCCCCAGCATTTT
many TRBJ1-5 TRBV7-8 - CASSLATRYSNQPQHF TGTGCCAGCAGCTTAGCGACCAGATATAGCAATCAGCCCCAGCATTTT
many TRBJ1-1 TRBV20-1 TRBD1 CSARSLAGGNTEAFF TGCAGTGCTAGGAGCCTTGCAGGGGGTAACACTGAAGCTTTCTTT
many TRBJ2-5 TRBV7-9 TRBD1 CASSSRQGGNQETQYF TGTGCCAGCAGCTCACGACAGGGGGGAAACCAAGAGACCCAGTACTTC
few TRBJ2-5 TRBV30 TRBD2 CAWSVLSGGAEETQYF TGTGCCTGGAGTGTACTGAGCGGGGGGGCCGAAGAGACCCAGTACTTC
few TRBJ1-1 TRBV2 - CASTGDRYNTEAFF TGTGCCAGCACCGGCGACAGATATAACACTGAAGCTTTCTTT
- TRBJ2-2 TRBV20-1 - CSAQHNTGELFF TGCAGTGCTCAACATAACACCGGGGAGCTGTTTTTT
many TRBJ2-5 TRBV2 - CASSVVMGEETQYF TGTGCCAGCAGTGTTGTAATGGGAGAGGAGACCCAGTACTTC
few TRBJ1-2 TRBV4-1 TRBD1 CASSPERGRGNFNYGYTF TGCGCCAGCAGCCCCGAGCGGGGCAGGGGGAACTTTAACTATGGCTACACCTTC
few TRBJ1-2 TRBV5-1 - CASSSNPGRSPYGYTF TGCGCCAGCAGCTCAAATCCGGGACGGTCCCCCTATGGCTACACCTTC
many TRBJ1-5 TRBV6-1 - CASSPGRHSNQPQHF TGTGCCAGCAGTCCCGGGAGACATAGCAATCAGCCCCAGCATTTT
many TRBJ2-7 TRBV19 TRBD2 CASGPAGGSYEQYF TGTGCCAGTGGGCCAGCGGGAGGATCCTACGAGCAGTACTTC
many TRBJ1-5 TRBV9 - CASSVGNRGNQPQHF TGTGCCAGCAGCGTAGGGAACAGAGGCAATCAGCCCCAGCATTTT
many TRBJ1-3 TRBV6-1 - CASRRTGTSGNTIYF TGTGCCAGCAGGCGTACGGGGACATCTGGAAACACCATATATTTT
many TRBJ1-2 TRBV6-5 TRBD1 CASSSPDRGANYGYTF TGTGCCAGCAGTTCCCCAGACAGGGGCGCTAACTATGGCTACACCTTC
few TRBJ2-5 TRBV18 - CASSPTWDGTQYF TGTGCCAGCTCACCCACCTGGGATGGGACCCAGTACTTC
many TRBJ1-1 TRBV6-5 - CASSYRGYRNEAFF TGTGCCAGCAGTTACAGGGGGTACAGGAATGAAGCTTTCTTT
many TRBJ2-7 TRBV19 - CASTPGGYSYEQYF TGTGCCAGTACCCCCGGAGGGTACTCCTACGAGCAGTACTTC
many TRBJ1-1 TRBV20-1 - CSALQGRDTEAFF TGCAGTGCTCTACAGGGAAGGGACACTGAAGCTTTCTTT
- TRBJ2-5 TRBV20-1 - CSARWSGETQYF TGCAGTGCTAGATGGTCGGGAGAGACCCAGTACTTC
- TRBJ2-5 TRBV10-3 - CAISDGRGTETQYF TGTGCCATCAGTGATGGCAGGGGCACGGAGACCCAGTACTTC
many TRBJ2-7 TRBV6-1 - CASSEARRRSYEQYF TGTGCCAGCAGTGAAGCGCGAAGGAGGTCCTACGAGCAGTACTTC
few TRBJ2-2 TRBV10-3 - CAINAGNTGELFF TGTGCCATCAACGCGGGAAACACCGGGGAGCTGTTTTTT
many TRBJ2-5 TRBV7-9 - CASSLEDHQETQYF TGTGCCAGCAGCTTAGAGGACCACCAAGAGACCCAGTACTTC
many TRBJ2-7 TRBV6-5 - CASSYSTRGGYEQYF TGTGCCAGCAGTTACTCGACTAGGGGGGGGTACGAGCAGTACTTC
many TRBJ2-5 TRBV7-2 - CASSLQGVAETQYF TGTGCCAGCAGCTTACAGGGTGTCGCGGAGACCCAGTACTTC
- TRBJ2-4 TRBV20-1 - CSARDQIGLEGGGLGKNIQYF TGCAGTGCTAGAGATCAGATCGGGTTGGAAGGTGGGGGATTAGGTAAAAACATTCAGTACTTC
many TRBJ2-5 TRBV2 TRBD1 CASRGTVQETQYF TGTGCCAGCAGGGGGACAGTACAAGAGACCCAGTACTTC
many TRBJ2-7 TRBV6-1 - CASSEEGTLFTYEQYF TGTGCCAGCAGTGAAGAAGGGACACTTTTTACCTACGAGCAGTACTTC
many TRBJ1-5 TRBV12-3/TRBV12-4 TRBD1 CASSRDRVAQPQHF TGTGCCAGCAGCAGGGACAGGGTGGCTCAGCCCCAGCATTTT
- TRBJ2-5 TRBV13 TRBD1 CASSPSDRKQETQYF TGTGCCAGCAGCCCCTCGGACAGGAAACAAGAGACCCAGTACTTC
many TRBJ1-3 TRBV4-2 - CASSQDGRASSGNTIYF TGTGCCAGCAGCCAAGATGGAAGGGCGAGCTCTGGAAACACCATATATTTT